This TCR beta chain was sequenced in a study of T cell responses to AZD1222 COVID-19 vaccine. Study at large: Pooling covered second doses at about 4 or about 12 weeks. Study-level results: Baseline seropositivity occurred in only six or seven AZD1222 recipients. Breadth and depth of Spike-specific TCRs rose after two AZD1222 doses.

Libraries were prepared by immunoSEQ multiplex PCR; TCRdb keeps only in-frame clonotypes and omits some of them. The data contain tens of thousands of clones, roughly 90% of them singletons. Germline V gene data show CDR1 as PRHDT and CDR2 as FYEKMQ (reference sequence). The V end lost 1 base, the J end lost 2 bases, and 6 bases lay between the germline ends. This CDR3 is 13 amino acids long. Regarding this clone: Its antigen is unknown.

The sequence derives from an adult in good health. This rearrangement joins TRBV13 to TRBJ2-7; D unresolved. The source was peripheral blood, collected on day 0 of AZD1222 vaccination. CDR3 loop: CASSLESAYEQYF. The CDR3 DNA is TGTGCCAGCAGCTTAGAGTCCGCCTACGAGCAGTACTTC.